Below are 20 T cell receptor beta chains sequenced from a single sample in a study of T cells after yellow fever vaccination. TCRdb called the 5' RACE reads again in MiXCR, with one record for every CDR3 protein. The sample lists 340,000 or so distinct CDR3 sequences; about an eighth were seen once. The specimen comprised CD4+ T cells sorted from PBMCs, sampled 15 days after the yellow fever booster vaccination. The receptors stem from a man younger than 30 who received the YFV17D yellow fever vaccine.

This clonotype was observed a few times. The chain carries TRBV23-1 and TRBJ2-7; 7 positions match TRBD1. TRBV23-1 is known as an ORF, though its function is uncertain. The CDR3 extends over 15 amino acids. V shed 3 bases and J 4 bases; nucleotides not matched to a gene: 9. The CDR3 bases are TGCGCCAGCAGTCAGGGGACAGCCAACCGTTACGAGCAGTACTTC. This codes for CASSQGTANRYEQYF.

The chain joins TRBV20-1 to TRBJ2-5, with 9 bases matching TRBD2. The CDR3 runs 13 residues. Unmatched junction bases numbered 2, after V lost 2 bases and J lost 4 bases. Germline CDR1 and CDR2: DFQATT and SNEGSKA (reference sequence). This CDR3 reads CSARRRGGETQYF. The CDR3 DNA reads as TGCAGTGCTAGACGGCGGGGGGGAGAGACCCAGTACTTC.

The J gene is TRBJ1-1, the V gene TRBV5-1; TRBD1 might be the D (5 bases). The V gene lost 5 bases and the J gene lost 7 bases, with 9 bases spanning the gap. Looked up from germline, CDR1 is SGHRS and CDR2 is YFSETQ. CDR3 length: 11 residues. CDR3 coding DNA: TGCGCCAGCAGTACGGGGGGTGAAGCTTTCTTT. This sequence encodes CASSTGGEAFF.

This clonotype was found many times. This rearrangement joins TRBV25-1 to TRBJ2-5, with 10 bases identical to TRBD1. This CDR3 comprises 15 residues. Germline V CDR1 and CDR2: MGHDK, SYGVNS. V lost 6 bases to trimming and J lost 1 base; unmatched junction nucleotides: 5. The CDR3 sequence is CASSEGQGPQETQYF. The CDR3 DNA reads TGTGCCAGCAGCGAGGGACAGGGGCCCCAAGAGACCCAGTACTTC.

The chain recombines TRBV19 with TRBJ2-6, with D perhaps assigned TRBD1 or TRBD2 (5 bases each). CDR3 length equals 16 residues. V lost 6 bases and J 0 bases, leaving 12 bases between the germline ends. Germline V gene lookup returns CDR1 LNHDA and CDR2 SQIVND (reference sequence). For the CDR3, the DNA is TGTGCCAGTAGGCCGGGACGGGCCTCTGGGGCCAACGTCCTGACTTTC. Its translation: CASRPGRASGANVLTF.

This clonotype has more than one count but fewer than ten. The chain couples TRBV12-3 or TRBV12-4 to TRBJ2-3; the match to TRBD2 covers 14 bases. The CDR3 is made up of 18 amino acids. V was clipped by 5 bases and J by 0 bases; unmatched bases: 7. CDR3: CASSLGLAGGASTDTQYF. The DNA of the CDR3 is TGTGCCAGCAGTCTCGGACTAGCGGGGGGTGCTAGCACAGATACGCAGTATTTT.

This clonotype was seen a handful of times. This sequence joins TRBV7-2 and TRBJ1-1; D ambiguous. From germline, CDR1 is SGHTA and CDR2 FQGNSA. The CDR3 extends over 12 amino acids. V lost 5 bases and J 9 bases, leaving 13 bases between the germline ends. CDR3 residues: CASSPLSGKAFF. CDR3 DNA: TGTGCCAGCAGCCCCCTATCCGGGAAAGCTTTCTTT.

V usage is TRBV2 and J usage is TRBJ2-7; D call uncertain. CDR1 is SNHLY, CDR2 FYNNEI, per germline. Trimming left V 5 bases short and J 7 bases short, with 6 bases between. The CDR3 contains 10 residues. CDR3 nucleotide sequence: TGTGCCAGCAGTACCGTTGAGCAGTACGTC. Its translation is CASSTVEQYV.

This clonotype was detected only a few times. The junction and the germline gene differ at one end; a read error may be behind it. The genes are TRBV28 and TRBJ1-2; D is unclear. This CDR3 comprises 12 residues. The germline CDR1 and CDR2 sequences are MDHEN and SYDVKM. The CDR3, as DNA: TGTGCCAGCAGTACACAAGGATCAGACTACACTTTC. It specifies CASSTQGSDYTF.

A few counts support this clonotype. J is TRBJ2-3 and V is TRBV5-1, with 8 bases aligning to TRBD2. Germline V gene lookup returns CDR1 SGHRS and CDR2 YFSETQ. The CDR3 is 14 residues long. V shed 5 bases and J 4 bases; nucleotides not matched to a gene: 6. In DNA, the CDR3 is TGCGCCAGCAGTGGGCTAGCGGGCCCAGATACGCAGTATTTT. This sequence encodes CASSGLAGPDTQYF.

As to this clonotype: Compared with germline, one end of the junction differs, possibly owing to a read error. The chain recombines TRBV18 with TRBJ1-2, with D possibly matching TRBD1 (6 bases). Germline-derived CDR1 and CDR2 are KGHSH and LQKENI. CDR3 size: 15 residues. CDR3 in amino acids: CAISPHRDLNYGYTF. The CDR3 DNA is TGTGCCATCTCACCTCACAGGGACCTTAACTATGGCTACACCTTC. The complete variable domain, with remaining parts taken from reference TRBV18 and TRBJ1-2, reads NAGVMQNPRHLVRRRGQEARLRCSPMKGHSHVYWYRQLPEEGLKFMVYLQKENIIDESGMPKERFSAEFPKEGPSILRIQQVVRGDSAAYFCAISPHRDLNYGYTFGSGTRLTVV.

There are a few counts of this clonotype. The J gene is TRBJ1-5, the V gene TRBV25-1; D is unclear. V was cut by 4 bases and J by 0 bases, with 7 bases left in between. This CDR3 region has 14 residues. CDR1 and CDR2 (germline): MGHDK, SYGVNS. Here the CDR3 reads CASSADGSNQPQHF. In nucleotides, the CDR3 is TGTGCCAGCAGTGCCGACGGTAGCAATCAGCCCCAGCATTTT.

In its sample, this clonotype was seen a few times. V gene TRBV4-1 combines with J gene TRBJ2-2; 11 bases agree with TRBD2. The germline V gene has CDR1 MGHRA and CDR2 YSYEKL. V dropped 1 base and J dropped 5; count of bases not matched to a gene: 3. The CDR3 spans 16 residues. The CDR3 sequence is CASSQALAGVTGELFF. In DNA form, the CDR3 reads TGCGCCAGCAGCCAAGCACTAGCGGGGGTTACCGGGGAGCTGTTTTTT.

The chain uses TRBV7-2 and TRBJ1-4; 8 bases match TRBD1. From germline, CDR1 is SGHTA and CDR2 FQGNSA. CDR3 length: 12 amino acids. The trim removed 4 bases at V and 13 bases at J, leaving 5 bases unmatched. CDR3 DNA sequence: TGTGCCAGCAGCTCACAGGGGGATAGACTGTTTTTT. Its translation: CASSSQGDRLFF.

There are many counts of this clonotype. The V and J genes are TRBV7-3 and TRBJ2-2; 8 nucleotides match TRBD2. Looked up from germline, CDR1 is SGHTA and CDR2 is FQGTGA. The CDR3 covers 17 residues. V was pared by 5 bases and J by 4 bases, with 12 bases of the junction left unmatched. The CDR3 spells CASSPPGTSGATGELFF. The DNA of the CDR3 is TGTGCCAGCAGCCCCCCGGGCACTAGCGGAGCCACCGGGGAGCTGTTTTTT.

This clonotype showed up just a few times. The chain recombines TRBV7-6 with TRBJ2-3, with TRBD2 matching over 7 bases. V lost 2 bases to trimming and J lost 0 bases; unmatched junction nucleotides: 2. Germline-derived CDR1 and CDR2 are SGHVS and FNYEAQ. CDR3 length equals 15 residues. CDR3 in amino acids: CASSLSGMSTDTQYF. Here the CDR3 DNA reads TGTGCCAGCAGCTTAAGCGGGATGAGCACAGATACGCAGTATTTT.

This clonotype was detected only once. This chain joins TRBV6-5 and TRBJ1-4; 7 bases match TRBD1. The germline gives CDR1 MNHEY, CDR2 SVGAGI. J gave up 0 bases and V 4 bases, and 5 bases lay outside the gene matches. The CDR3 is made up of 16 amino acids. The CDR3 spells CASSWDRASTNEKLFF. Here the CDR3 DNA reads TGTGCCAGCAGTTGGGACAGAGCCTCAACTAATGAAAAACTGTTTTTT.

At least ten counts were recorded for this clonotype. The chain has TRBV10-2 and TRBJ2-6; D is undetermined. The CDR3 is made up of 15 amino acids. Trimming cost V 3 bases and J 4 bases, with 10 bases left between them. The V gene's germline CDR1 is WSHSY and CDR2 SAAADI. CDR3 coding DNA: TGCGCCAGCAGTGACCCCGGTGCAGGGGCCAACGTCCTGACTTTC. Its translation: CASSDPGAGANVLTF.

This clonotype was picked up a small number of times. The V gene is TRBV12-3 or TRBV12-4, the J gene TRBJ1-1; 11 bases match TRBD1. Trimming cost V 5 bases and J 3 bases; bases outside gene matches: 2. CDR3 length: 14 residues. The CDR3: CASSGQGAYTEAFF. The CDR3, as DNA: TGTGCCAGCAGTGGACAGGGGGCGTACACTGAAGCTTTCTTT.

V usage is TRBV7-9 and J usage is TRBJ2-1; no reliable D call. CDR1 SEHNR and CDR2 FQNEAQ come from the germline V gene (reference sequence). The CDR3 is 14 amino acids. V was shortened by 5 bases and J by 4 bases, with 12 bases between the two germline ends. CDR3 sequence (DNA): TGTGCCAGCAGCGCGACCGTTGGGTACAATGAGCAGTTCTTC. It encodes CASSATVGYNEQFF.